Reported below is one TCR beta chain. Under the authors' procedure: Scientists estimated how many nucleated cells there were by amplifying reference gene primers. The protocol was immunoSEQ multiplex PCR, while the TCRdb copy is restricted to in-frame clones and leaves out a portion. The V and J calls and clone size were taken over from that table, and D and trimming were inferred from the DNA. The sample contains about 86,000 clones, 87% of which appear only once. The sample comes from a study of blood T cell repertoires in COVID-19. Background on the study: Donors in the United States, Italy and Spain gave samples during acute or convalescent COVID-19. The analysed material was cDNA or gDNA that came from T cells, B-cell-depleted T cells, or PBMCs.

The CDR3 contains 14 residues. Trimming removed 6 bases at V and 5 bases at J, with 13 bases between. CDR1 and CDR2 from the germline V gene are KGHSH and LQKENI. The origin of this receptor is a human donor in a cohort sampled during active COVID-19. What was sequenced was peripheral blood. This rearrangement joins TRBV18 to TRBJ2-2; weak D call: TRBD1 (5 bases). CDR3 sequence reads: CASSPIQVTGELFF. The CDR3 bases are TGTGCCAGCTCGCCAATACAGGTGACCGGGGAGCTGTTTTTT.